The 20 T cell receptor beta chains given below trace back to one sample, sequenced in a study of blood T cell repertoires in COVID-19. Clones were sequenced by immunoSEQ multiplex PCR, and TCRdb holds only the in-frame ones, with some missing. This table has about 17,000 clones, 85% to 90% appearing once. Sequenced sample: peripheral blood. These receptors were obtained from a human donor in a cohort sampled during active COVID-19.

This clone is a singleton in its sample. CDR3 sequence (DNA): TGTGCCAGCAGTGAGGACAGGGGGAAGGATACGCAGTATTTT. It is translated as CASSEDRGKDTQYF. J is TRBJ2-3 and V is TRBV2, with 10 bases lining up with TRBD1. V was pared by 3 bases and J by 6 bases, with 3 bases of the junction left unmatched. Germline CDR1 is SNHLY and CDR2 is FYNNEI. This CDR3 is built from 14 residues.

CDR3 loop: CASSLAGRLIEGNQPQHF. DNA of the CDR3: TGTGCCAGCAGCTTAGCGGGGCGACTGATTGAGGGCAATCAGCCCCAGCATTTT. The chain links TRBV7-8 to TRBJ1-5; perhaps TRBD1 as D (5 bases). Germline V gene lookup returns CDR1 SGHVS and CDR2 FQNEAQ. The length of the CDR3 is 18 residues. Trimming pared 0 bases from V and 2 bases from J, leaving 17 bases between.

This chain uses TRBV12-3 or TRBV12-4 with TRBJ1-1; TRBD1 might be the D (5 bases). The CDR3 is 13 amino acids. Trimming pared 2 bases from V and 11 bases from J, leaving 15 bases between. The DNA of the CDR3 is TGTGCCAGCAGTTTAAATGGCAGGGATCGTGCTTTCTTT. Protein sequence: CASSLNGRDRAFF.

The chain recombines TRBV2 with TRBJ2-2; 7 positions match TRBD1. This CDR3 has 15 residues. The ends lost 4 bases at V and 2 bases at J; junction bases unmatched: 4. The V gene's germline CDR1 is SNHLY and CDR2 FYNNEI. The CDR3 loop is CASSVSGGNTGELFF. In nucleotides, the CDR3 is TGTGCCAGCAGTGTATCAGGGGGTAACACCGGGGAGCTGTTTTTT.

The chain couples TRBV2 to TRBJ1-1; 8 positions match TRBD1. The CDR3 spans 15 residues. V was pared by 4 bases and J by 4 bases, with 8 bases of the junction left unmatched. Germline CDR1 SNHLY, CDR2 FYNNEI. The CDR3 here is CASSGMTGVATEAFF. The CDR3 bases are TGTGCCAGCAGTGGGATGACAGGGGTTGCCACTGAAGCTTTCTTT.

This clone occurred once. The CDR3 region has the DNA TGTGCCAGCAGTTTATTAGTGACAGGGGGCGGCTACACCTTC. Translation gives CASSLLVTGGGYTF. J is TRBJ1-2 and V is TRBV28, with 10 nucleotides matching TRBD1. The CDR3 is made up of 14 amino acids. Looked up from germline, CDR1 is MDHEN and CDR2 is SYDVKM. After removal of 1 base from V and 8 bases from J, the junction contained 4 bases not matched to a gene.

The chain uses TRBV6-2 or TRBV6-3 and TRBJ2-7, with a tentative D call TRBD2 (5 bases). CDR3 length: 14 amino acids. The germline V gene encodes CDR1 MNHEY and CDR2 SVGEGT. V dropped 0 bases and J dropped 3 bases, with 9 bases sitting between them. CDR3 bases: TGTGCCAGCAGTTACTCGAGAGGGTTCTACGAGCAGTACTTC. It is translated as CASSYSRGFYEQYF.

This chain uses TRBV5-6 with TRBJ1-6; tentatively, D is TRBD1 (5 bases). Per germline, CDR1 SGHDT and CDR2 YYEEEE. This CDR3 is 15 amino acids long. V lost 5 bases to trimming and J lost 8 bases, with 17 bases between them. The CDR3 sequence is CASSATWAGHSPLHF. The CDR3 region has the DNA TGTGCCAGCAGTGCGACTTGGGCAGGGCATTCACCCCTCCACTTT. Full variable domain (outside the CDR3, taken from reference TRBV5-6 and TRBJ1-6): DAGVTQSPTHLIKTRGQQVTLRCSPKSGHDTVSWYQQALGQGPQFIFQYYEEEERQRGNFPDRFSGHQFPNYSSELNVNALLLGDSALYLCASSATWAGHSPLHFGNGTRLTVT.

The chain links TRBV27 to TRBJ2-7; 9 bases are shared with TRBD2. This CDR3 region has 15 residues. The V gene's germline CDR1 is MNHEY and CDR2 SMNVEV (reference sequence). The junction had 7 bases not matched to a gene; V was cut back by 5 bases and J by 2 bases. The CDR3 spells CASSPPLAGAYEQYF. The CDR3 DNA sequence: TGTGCCAGCAGTCCGCCCTTAGCGGGGGCCTACGAGCAGTACTTC.

This chain uses TRBV10-3 with TRBJ2-1; possible D gene TRBD2, 7 bases. Deletions cut 6 bases from V and 0 bases from J, with 12 bases between. The germline gives CDR1 ENHRY, CDR2 SYGVKD. This CDR3 is 15 amino acids long. CDR3 in amino acids: CAIRGGGSSYNEQFF. The CDR3 nucleotides are TGTGCCATCAGGGGCGGGGGCAGCTCCTACAATGAGCAGTTCTTC.

The chain joins TRBV6-5 to TRBJ1-5; D call uncertain. Germline V lookup: CDR1 MNHEY, CDR2 SVGAGI. Trimming removed 8 bases at V and 3 bases at J, with 8 bases between. The CDR3 runs 12 residues. The DNA of the CDR3 is TGTGCCAGCGAAACAGACAATCAGCCCCAGCATTTT. Translation gives CASETDNQPQHF.

This sequence joins TRBV7-9 and TRBJ2-1; possibly TRBD2 for D (6 bases). The CDR3 covers 12 residues. Germline loops: CDR1 SEHNR, CDR2 FQNEAQ (reference sequence). Trimming cost V 8 bases and J 6 bases, with 11 bases left between them. Written as DNA, the CDR3 is TGTGCCAGCGGGGCGGGAATCAATGAGCAGTTCTTC. Translated: CASGAGINEQFF.

The chain uses TRBV9 and TRBJ2-5, with TRBD2 matching over 7 bases. This CDR3 is 16 amino acids long. Trimming removed 0 bases from V and 5 bases from J; junction bases left unmatched: 10. The V gene's germline CDR1 is SGDLS and CDR2 YYNGEE. The CDR3 is CASSVEEGGPRETQYF. The DNA of the CDR3 is TGTGCCAGCAGCGTAGAGGAGGGAGGGCCGAGGGAGACCCAGTACTTC. The full variable domain, with the rest looked up from reference TRBV9 and TRBJ2-5, is DSGVTQTPKHLITATGQRVTLRCSPRSGDLSVYWYQQSLDQGLQFLIQYYNGEERAKGNILERFSAQQFPDLHSELNLSSLELGDSALYFCASSVEEGGPRETQYFGPGTRLLVL.

The chain uses TRBV5-4 and TRBJ2-5, with 9 bases matching TRBD1. This CDR3 spans 14 amino acids. Germline loops: CDR1 SGHNT, CDR2 YYREEE (reference sequence). The junction had 2 bases not matched to a gene; V was cut back by 0 bases and J by 5 bases. The CDR3 here is CASSLDRGRETQYF. CDR3 bases: TGTGCCAGCAGCTTGGACAGGGGGCGGGAGACCCAGTACTTC. Based on the CDR3 plus reference TRBV5-4 and TRBJ2-5, the full variable domain is ETGVTQSPTHLIKTRGQQVTLRCSSQSGHNTVSWYQQALGQGPQFIFQYYREEENGRGNFPPRFSGLQFPNYSSELNVNALELDDSALYLCASSLDRGRETQYFGPGTRLLVL.

This sequence joins TRBV3-1 (or the pseudogene TRBV3-2) and TRBJ2-3; D gene unclear. The CDR3 extends over 14 amino acids. V lost 0 bases and J lost 2, with 6 bases in between. Germline CDR1 reads LGHDT; CDR2 reads YNNKEL (reference sequence). The CDR3 reads CASSQEYNTDTQYF. In nucleotides, the CDR3 is TGTGCCAGCAGCCAAGAGTACAACACAGATACGCAGTATTTT.

This clone occurred once. The rearrangement links TRBV7-9 to TRBJ2-1; TRBD2 aligns across 7 bases. CDR3 length equals 19 residues. Per germline, CDR1 SEHNR and CDR2 FQNEAQ (reference sequence). V shed 8 bases and J 0 bases; nucleotides not matched to a gene: 19. As DNA, the CDR3 is TGTGCCAGCGGGGGGGGATGGCTTAGCGGGTCAAACTCCTACAATGAGCAGTTCTTC. It codes for CASGGGWLSGSNSYNEQFF.

V gene TRBV3-1 (or the pseudogene TRBV3-2) combines with J gene TRBJ2-5; 7 positions match TRBD2. CDR1 is LGHDT and CDR2 is YNNKEL in the germline V gene (reference sequence). The CDR3 is made up of 20 amino acids. After removal of 1 base from V and 1 base from J, the junction contained 18 bases not matched to a gene. CDR3 residues: CASSQARYRGRPEPQETQYF. CDR3 nucleotide sequence: TGTGCCAGCAGCCAAGCTAGATACCGCGGGAGACCGGAACCCCAAGAGACCCAGTACTTC.

J is TRBJ2-5 and V is TRBV5-6; no firm D call. Germline V gives CDR1 SGHDT, CDR2 YYEEEE. Between the trimmed V and J ends, which lost 2 bases and 5 bases, there was a span of 4 bases. The CDR3 loop spans 11 amino acids. CDR3 nucleotides: TGTGCCAGCAGCTTTCGGGAGACCCAGTACTTC. Its translation is CASSFRETQYF.

The chain uses TRBV4-1 and TRBJ1-1; maybe TRBD1 (6 bases). V lost 4 bases to trimming and J lost 5 bases, with 8 bases between them. There are 12 residues in the CDR3. Germline V gives CDR1 MGHRA, CDR2 YSYEKL. Written as DNA, the CDR3 is TGCGCCAGCAGCCCCACAGGGACTGAAGCTTTCTTT. It translates to CASSPTGTEAFF.

CDR3 bases: TGTGCCAGTAGTATTACCAGCGGGGAGGGCGCTGAGCAGTTCTTC. Translating gives CASSITSGEGAEQFF. The chain recombines TRBV19 with TRBJ2-1; TRBD2 matches at 7 bases. The CDR3 has 15 residues. The ends lost 3 bases at V and 9 bases at J; junction bases unmatched: 11. The germline CDR1 and CDR2 sequences are LNHDA and SQIVND (reference sequence).